One sample yielded the 5 T cell receptor beta chains listed below, sequenced in a study of hypomethylating agent response in myelodysplastic syndrome. Assay used: immunoSEQ multiplex PCR; TCRdb lists only in-frame clones, some missing. Of 1,500 or so clones detected, over 75% appear once; the ten largest clones hold 15% to 20%. The sequencing here drew on bone marrow, taken before or after starting hypomethylating agent treatment for myelodysplastic syndrome (not recorded which). The receptor source for this set is a human donor with myelodysplastic syndrome.

V is TRBV14 and J is TRBJ1-6; a weak D match, TRBD1 (5 bases). CDR1 SGHDN and CDR2 FVKESK come from the germline V gene. Trimming pared 1 base from V and 5 bases from J, leaving 9 bases between. The CDR3 runs to 15 residues. This CDR3 is CASSQGLGDNSPLHF. The CDR3, as DNA: TGTGCCAGCAGCCAAGGCTTAGGGGATAATTCACCCCTCCACTTT.

The CDR3 DNA reads as TGTGCCACCGGGACAGGGCGCTACGAGCAGTACTTC. This translates into CATGTGRYEQYF. The chain recombines TRBV10-3 with TRBJ2-7, with TRBD1 matching over 9 bases. The CDR3 spans 12 residues. Germline V gene sequence: CDR1 ENHRY, CDR2 SYGVKD. J gave up 3 bases and V 10 bases, and 4 bases lay outside the gene matches.

The chain couples TRBV25-1 to TRBJ2-2; 12 nucleotides line up with TRBD1. Germline-derived CDR1 and CDR2 are MGHDK and SYGVNS. The junction had 6 bases not matched to a gene; V was cut back by 3 bases and J by 1 base. This CDR3 is 18 amino acids long. As DNA, the CDR3 is TGTGCCAGCAGTGAGGGACAGGGGGCTTTCCTGAACACCGGGGAGCTGTTTTTT. This translates into CASSEGQGAFLNTGELFF.

This clone is termed hyperexpanded. The chain couples TRBV2 to TRBJ1-3; tentative D call: TRBD1 (5 bases). The CDR3 length is 14 residues. V lost 10 bases to trimming and J lost 0 bases, with 13 bases between them. Germline V CDR1 and CDR2: SNHLY, FYNNEI. CDR3 sequence (DNA): TGTGCCACCCTTATAGACAGCTCTGGAAACACCATATATTTT. Translation gives CATLIDSSGNTIYF.

The chain recombines TRBV10-2 with TRBJ1-1; 8 nucleotides agree with TRBD1. Looked up from germline, CDR1 is WSHSY and CDR2 is SAAADI. The CDR3 totals 16 residues. Trimming removed 4 bases from V and 4 bases from J; junction bases left unmatched: 11. This CDR3 is CASSGNRGGLSTEAFF. In nucleotides, the CDR3 is TGCGCCAGCAGTGGGAACAGGGGGGGGTTGAGCACTGAAGCTTTCTTT.